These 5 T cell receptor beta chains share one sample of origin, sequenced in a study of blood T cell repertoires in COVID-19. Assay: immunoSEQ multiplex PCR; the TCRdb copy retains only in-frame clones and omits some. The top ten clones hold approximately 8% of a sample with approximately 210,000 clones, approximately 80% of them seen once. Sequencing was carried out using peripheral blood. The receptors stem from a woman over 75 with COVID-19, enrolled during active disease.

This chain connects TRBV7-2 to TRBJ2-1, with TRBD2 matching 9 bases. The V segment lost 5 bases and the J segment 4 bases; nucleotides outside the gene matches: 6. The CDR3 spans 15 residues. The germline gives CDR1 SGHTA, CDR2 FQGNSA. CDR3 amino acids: CASSLSGGSYNEQFF. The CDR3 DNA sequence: TGTGCCAGCAGCCTTAGCGGGGGATCATACAATGAGCAGTTCTTC.

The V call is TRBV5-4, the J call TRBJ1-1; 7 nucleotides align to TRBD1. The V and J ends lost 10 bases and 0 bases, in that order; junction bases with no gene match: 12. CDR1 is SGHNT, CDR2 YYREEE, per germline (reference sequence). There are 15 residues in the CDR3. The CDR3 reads CAASGTATMNTEAFF. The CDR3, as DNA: TGTGCCGCTTCCGGGACAGCGACTATGAACACTGAAGCTTTCTTT.

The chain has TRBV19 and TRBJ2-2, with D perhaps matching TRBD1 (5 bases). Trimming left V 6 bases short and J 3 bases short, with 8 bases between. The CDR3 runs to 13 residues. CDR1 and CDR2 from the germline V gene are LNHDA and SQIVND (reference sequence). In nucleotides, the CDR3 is TGTGCCAGTAGGGGGCGCGACACCGGGGAGCTGTTTTTT. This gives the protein CASRGRDTGELFF.

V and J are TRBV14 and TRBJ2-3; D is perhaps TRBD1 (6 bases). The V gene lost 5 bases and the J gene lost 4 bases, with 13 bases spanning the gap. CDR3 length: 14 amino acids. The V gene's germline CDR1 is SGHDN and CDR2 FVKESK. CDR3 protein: CASSWSRGSDTQYF. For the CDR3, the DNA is TGTGCCAGCAGCTGGAGCAGGGGCTCAGATACGCAGTATTTT.

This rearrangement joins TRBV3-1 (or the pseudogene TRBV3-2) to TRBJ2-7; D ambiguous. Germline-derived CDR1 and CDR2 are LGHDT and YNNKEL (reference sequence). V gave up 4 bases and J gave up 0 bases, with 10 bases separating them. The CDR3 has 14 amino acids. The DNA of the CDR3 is TGTGCCAGCAGCCCCCGGTCGAGCTCCTACGAGCAGTACTTC. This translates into CASSPRSSSYEQYF.